This TCR beta chain was profiled in a study of blood T cell repertoires in COVID-19. Background on the study: PBMCs, B-cell-depleted T cells, or T cells were the source of the cDNA or gDNA that made up the material.

The ends lost 5 bases at V and 5 bases at J; junction bases unmatched: 1. This CDR3 has 14 amino acids. CDR1 is SGHRS, CDR2 YFSETQ, per germline. Measured with immunoSEQ multiplex PCR; TCRdb has only the in-frame clones, and not every one. Seen here are fewer than 250,000 clones, about four fifths observed once, and the top ten hold under 3%. This clone was counted only a few times. The sample was peripheral blood. The chain carries TRBV5-1 and TRBJ2-2; 12 positions match TRBD2. The sequence derives from a man aged 50 or older with active or convalescent COVID-19. This chain's CDR3 is CASRGTSGTGELFF. In DNA form, the CDR3 reads TGCGCCAGCAGGGGGACTAGCGGGACCGGGGAGCTGTTTTTT. The entire variable domain, with the rest obtained from reference TRBV5-1 and TRBJ2-2, is as follows: KAGVTQTPRYLIKTRGQQVTLSCSPISGHRSVSWYQQTPGQGLQFLFEYFSETQRNKGNFPGRFSGRQFSNSRSEMNVSTLELGDSALYLCASRGTSGTGELFFGEGSRLTVL.